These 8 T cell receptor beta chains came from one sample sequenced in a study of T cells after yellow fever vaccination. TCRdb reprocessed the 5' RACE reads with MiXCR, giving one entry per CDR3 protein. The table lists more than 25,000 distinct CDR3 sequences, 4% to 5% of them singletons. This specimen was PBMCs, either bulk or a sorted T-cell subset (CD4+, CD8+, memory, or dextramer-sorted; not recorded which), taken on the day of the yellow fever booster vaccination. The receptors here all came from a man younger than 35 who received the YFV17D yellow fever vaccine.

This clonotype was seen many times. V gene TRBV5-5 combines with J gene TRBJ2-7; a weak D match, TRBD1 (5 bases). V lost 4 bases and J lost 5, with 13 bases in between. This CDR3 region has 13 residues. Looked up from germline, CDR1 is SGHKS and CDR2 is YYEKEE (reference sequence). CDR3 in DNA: TGTGCCAGCAGCCCCGGGCTCAGGGACGAGCAGTACGTC. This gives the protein CASSPGLRDEQYV.

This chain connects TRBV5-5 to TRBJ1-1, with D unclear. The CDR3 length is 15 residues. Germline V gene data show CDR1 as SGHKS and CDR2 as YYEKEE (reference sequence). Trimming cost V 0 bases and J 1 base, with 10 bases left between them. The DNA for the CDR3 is TGTGCCAGCAGCTTGGAGCGACGGGAGAACACTGAAGCTTTCTTT. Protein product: CASSLERRENTEAFF.

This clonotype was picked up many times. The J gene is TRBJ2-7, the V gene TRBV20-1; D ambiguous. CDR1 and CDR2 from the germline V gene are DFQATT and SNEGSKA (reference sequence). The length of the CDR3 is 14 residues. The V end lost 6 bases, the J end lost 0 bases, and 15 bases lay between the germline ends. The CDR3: CSAKARNSSYEQYV. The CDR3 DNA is TGCAGTGCGAAGGCCCGGAACAGCTCCTACGAGCAGTACGTC.

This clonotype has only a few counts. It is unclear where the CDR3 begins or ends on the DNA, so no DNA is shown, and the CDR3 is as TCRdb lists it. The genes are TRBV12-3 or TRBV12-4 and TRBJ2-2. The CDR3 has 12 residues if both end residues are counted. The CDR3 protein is CASSFGAGELFF.

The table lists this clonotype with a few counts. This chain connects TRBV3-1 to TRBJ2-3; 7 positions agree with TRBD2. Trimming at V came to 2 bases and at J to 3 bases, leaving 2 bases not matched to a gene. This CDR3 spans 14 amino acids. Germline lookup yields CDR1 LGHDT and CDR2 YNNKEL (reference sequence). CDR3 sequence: CASSQLAVTDTQYF. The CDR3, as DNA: TGTGCCAGCAGCCAACTAGCGGTTACAGATACGCAGTATTTT.

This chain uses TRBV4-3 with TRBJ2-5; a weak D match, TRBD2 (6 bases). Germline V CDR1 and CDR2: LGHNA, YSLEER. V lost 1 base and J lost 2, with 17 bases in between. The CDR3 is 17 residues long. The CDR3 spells CASSQGFGGSRQETQYF. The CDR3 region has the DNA TGCGCCAGCAGCCAAGGGTTCGGGGGATCAAGACAAGAGACCCAGTACTTC.

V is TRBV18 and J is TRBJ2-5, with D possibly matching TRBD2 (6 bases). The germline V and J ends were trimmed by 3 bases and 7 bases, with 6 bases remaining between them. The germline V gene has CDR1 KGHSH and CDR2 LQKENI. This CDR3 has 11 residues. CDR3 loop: CASSPGGTQYF. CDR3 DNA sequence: TGTGCCAGCTCACCCGGGGGGACCCAGTACTTC.

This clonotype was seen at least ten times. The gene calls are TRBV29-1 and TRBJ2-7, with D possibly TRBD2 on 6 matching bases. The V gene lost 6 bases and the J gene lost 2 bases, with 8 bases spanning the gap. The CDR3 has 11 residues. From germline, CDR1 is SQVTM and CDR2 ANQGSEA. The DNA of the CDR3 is TGCAGCGTAGGGAGGCCCTACGAGCAGTACTTC. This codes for CSVGRPYEQYF.